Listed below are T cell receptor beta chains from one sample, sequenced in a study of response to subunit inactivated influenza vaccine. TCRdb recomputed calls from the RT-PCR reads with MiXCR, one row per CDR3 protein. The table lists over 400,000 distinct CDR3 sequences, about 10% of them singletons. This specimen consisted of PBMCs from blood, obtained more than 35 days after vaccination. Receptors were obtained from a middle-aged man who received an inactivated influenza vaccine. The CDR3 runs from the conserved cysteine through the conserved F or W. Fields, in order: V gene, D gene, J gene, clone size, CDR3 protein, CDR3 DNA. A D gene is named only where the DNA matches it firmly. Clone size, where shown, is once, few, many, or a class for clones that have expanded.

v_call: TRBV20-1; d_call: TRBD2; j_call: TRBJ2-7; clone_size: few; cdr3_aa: CSAPSGNSYEQYF; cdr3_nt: TGCAGTGCTCCTAGCGGAAACTCCTACGAGCAGTACTTC
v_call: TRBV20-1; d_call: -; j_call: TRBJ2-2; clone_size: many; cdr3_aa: CSARPGLRSAGELFF; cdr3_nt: TGCAGTGCTAGACCCGGACTTAGGAGCGCCGGGGAGCTGTTTTTT
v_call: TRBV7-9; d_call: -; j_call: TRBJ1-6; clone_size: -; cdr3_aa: CASSATSLTAPLHF; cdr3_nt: TGTGCCAGCAGCGCAACCTCTTTAACGGCACCCCTCCACTTT
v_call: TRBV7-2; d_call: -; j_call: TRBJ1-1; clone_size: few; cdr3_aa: CASSLDQRPEAFF; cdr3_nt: TGTGCCAGCAGCTTAGATCAGCGGCCCGAAGCTTTCTTT
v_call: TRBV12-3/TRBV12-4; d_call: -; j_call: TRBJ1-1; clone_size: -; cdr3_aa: CASSLIGLPNTEAFF; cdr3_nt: TGTGCCAGCAGTTTAATAGGCCTTCCGAACACTGAAGCTTTCTTT
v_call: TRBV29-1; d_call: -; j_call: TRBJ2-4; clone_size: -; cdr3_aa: CSVSDRAKNIQYF; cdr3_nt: TGCAGCGTCTCCGACAGGGCCAAAAACATTCAGTACTTC
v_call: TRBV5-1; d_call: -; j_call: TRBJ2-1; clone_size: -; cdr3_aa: CASSLIPGGRSYNEQFF; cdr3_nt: TGCGCCAGCAGCTTGATCCCGGGGGGCAGGTCCTACAATGAGCAGTTCTTC
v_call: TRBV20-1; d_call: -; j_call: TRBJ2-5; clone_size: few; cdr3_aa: CSASRGGGQETQYF; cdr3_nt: TGCAGTGCTAGCAGGGGGGGAGGTCAAGAGACCCAGTACTTC
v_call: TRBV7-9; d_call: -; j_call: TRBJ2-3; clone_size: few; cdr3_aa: CASSSGTPADTQYF; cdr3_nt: TGTGCCAGCAGCTCCGGAACGCCAGCGGATACGCAGTATTTT
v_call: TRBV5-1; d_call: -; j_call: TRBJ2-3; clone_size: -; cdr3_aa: CASSERGAGTDTQYF; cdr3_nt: TGCGCCAGCTCAGAAAGAGGGGCCGGCACAGATACGCAGTATTTT
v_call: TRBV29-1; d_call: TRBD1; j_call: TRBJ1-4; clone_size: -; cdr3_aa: CSVSGQGHEKLFF; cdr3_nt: TGCAGCGTCTCGGGACAGGGGCATGAAAAACTGTTTTTT
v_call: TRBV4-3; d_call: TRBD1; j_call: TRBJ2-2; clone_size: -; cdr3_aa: CASSQVLGQGITGELFF; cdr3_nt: TGCGCCAGCAGCCAAGTTCTGGGACAGGGTATCACCGGGGAGCTGTTTTTT
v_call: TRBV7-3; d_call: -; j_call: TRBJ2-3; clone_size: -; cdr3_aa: CASSLMGATDTQYF; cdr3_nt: TGTGCCAGCAGCTTAATGGGGGCCACAGATACGCAGTATTTT
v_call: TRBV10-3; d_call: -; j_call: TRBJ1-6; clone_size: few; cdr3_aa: CAIRPSGASYSPLHF; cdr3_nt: TGTGCCATCAGGCCGTCAGGGGCCTCCTATTCACCCCTCCACTTT
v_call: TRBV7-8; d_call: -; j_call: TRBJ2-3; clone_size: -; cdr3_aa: CASSLWQGMGDTQYF; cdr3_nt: TGTGCCAGCAGCTTGTGGCAGGGGATGGGAGATACGCAGTATTTT
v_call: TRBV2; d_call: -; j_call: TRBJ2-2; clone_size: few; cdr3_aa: CASSVFQWNTGELFF; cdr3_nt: TGTGCCAGCAGTGTTTTCCAGTGGAACACCGGGGAGCTGTTTTTT
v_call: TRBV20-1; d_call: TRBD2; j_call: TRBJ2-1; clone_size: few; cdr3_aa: CSATAGGAYNEQFF; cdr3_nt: TGCAGTGCAACAGCGGGGGGTGCCTACAATGAGCAGTTCTTC
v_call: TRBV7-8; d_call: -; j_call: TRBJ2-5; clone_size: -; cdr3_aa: CASTARGRFQETQYF; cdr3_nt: TGTGCCAGCACCGCCAGGGGCCGATTTCAAGAGACCCAGTACTTC
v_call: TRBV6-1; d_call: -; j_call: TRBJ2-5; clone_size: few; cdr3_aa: CASSPGSYQETQYF; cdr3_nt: TGTGCCAGCAGCCCCGGGAGTTACCAAGAGACCCAGTACTTC
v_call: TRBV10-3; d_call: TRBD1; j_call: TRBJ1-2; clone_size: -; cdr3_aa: CAISVGTGDGYTF; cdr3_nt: TGTGCCATCAGTGTAGGGACAGGGGATGGCTACACCTTC
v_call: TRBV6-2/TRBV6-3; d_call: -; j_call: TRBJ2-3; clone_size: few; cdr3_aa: CASNEGQRSTDTQYF; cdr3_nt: TGTGCCAGCAACGAAGGGCAGCGGAGCACAGATACGCAGTATTTT
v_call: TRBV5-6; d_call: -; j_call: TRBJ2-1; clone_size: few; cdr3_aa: CASSLEGREQFF; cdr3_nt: TGTGCCAGCAGCTTGGAGGGCAGGGAGCAGTTCTTC
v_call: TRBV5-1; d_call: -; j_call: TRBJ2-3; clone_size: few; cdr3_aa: CASSLAAYTGGTESTDTQYF; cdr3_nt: TGCGCCAGCAGCTTGGCCGCGTATACTGGAGGGACAGAAAGCACAGATACGCAGTATTTT
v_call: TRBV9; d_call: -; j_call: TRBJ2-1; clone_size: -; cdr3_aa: CASSPSGGSSYNEQFF; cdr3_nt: TGTGCCAGCAGCCCCTCGGGCGGAAGCTCCTACAATGAGCAGTTCTTC
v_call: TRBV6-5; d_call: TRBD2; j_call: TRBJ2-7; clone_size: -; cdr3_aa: CASSYISGGLREQYF; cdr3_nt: TGTGCCAGCAGTTACATATCGGGGGGGCTGAGGGAGCAGTACTTC
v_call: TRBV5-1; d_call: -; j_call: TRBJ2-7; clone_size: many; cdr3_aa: CASSLGQGTGPYEQYF; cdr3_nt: TGCGCCAGCAGCTTGGGCCAAGGGACTGGGCCCTACGAGCAGTACTTC
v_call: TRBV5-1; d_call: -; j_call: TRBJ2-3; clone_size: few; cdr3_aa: CASTLWGGNTDTQYF; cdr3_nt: TGCGCCAGCACCCTCTGGGGCGGTAACACAGATACGCAGTATTTT
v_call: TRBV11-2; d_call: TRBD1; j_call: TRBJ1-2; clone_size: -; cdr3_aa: CASSLVGGGTGGTPTPYGYTF; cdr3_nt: TGTGCCAGCAGCTTAGTAGGGGGAGGGACAGGGGGGACACCAACCCCCTATGGCTACACCTTC
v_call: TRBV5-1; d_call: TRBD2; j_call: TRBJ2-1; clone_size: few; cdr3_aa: CASSASGTGSYNEQFF; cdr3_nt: TGCGCCAGCAGCGCAAGCGGGACGGGCTCCTACAATGAGCAGTTCTTC
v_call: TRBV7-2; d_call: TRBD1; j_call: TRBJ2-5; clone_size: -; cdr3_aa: CASSSPGTGDQETQYF; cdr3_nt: TGTGCCAGCAGCTCCCCCGGGACAGGGGACCAAGAGACCCAGTACTTC
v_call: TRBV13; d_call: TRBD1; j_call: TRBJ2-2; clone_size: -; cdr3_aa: CASSWGQRTGELFF; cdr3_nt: TGTGCCAGCAGCTGGGGACAGCGCACCGGGGAGCTGTTTTTT
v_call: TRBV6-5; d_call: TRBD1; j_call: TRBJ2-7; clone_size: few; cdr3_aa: CASSYYRDSSYEQYF; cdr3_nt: TGTGCCAGCAGTTACTACCGGGACAGCTCCTACGAGCAGTACTTC
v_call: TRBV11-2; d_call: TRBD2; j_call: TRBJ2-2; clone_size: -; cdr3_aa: CASSLSGTKNTGELFF; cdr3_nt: TGTGCCAGCAGCTTATCCGGGACTAAGAACACCGGGGAGCTGTTTTTT
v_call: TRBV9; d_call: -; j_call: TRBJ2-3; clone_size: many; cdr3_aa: CASSPGLIHVDTQYF; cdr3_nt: TGTGCCAGCAGCCCCGGACTGATCCACGTGGATACGCAGTATTTT
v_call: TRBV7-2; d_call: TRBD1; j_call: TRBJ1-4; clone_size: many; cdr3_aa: CASSLVAGQLNEKLFF; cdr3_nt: TGTGCCAGCAGCTTAGTCGCGGGACAGCTTAATGAAAAACTGTTTTTT